This T cell receptor (beta chain) was obtained from a study of CD8 T cells in ankylosing spondylitis. In germline, CDR1 is SQVTM, CDR2 ANQGSEA. V trimming: 6 bases; J trimming: 6 bases; junction bases outside the gene matches: 2. The CDR3 totals 11 residues. Of note for this clonotype: Its antigen is undetermined.

Libraries for TCR beta were made by quantitative 5'-RACE with molecular barcodes. TCRdb ran MiXCR on the 5' RACE reads and lists one entry per CDR3 protein. The data contain around 140,000 distinct CDR3 sequences, roughly 15% of them singletons. Study-level points and caveats: Prior work had noted some motif variants in reactive arthritis blood and synovial fluid. Matched ankylosing spondylitis synovial fluid reportedly showed significant enrichment of disease-linked clones. There was a TCR beta motif, made of eight highly homologous variants, that appeared characteristic of ankylosing spondylitis blood.

This rearrangement joins TRBV29-1 to TRBJ1-1, with 9 bases fitting TRBD1. Sequenced: blood, either unsorted or a sorted T cell fraction (not recorded which). The sequence came from a male donor with ankylosing spondylitis. The CDR3 DNA reads as TGCAGCGTAGGGACAGGGCCTGAAGCTTTCTTT. It yields the protein CSVGTGPEAFF.